These 21 T cell receptor beta chains were all obtained from the same sample, sequenced in a study of cytomegalovirus exposure and HLA in healthy donors (dated by TCRdb to the late 2010s). Receptors were amplified or captured by the immunoSEQ multiplex PCR assay. For the multiplex PCR, a mixture combining 60 forward primers for TCR Vbeta segments and 13 reverse primers for TCR Jbeta segments was used. The clones in this table, taken by TCRdb from immuneACCESS, are in-frame only. Not every clone is retained; where verified, under half of the shortfall comes from an unresolved V gene, and the cause of the rest is unknown. The sample profile shows 150,000 to 170,000 clones; around 70% of them were found once. Of the sample, under 2.5% is held by the ten largest clones. Specimen: PBMCs. The receptors here all came from a man aged 25-45 years in good health and CMV-seronegative.

The chain employs TRBV5-1 and TRBJ1-2, with 7 bases matching TRBD1. After removal of 3 bases from V and 7 bases from J, the junction contained 12 bases not matched to a gene. The germline CDR1 and CDR2 sequences are SGHRS and YFSETQ. This CDR3 has 15 amino acids. The CDR3 nucleotides read TGCGCCAGCAGCTCCCCCGCAAGGGGGCTTGGTGGCTACACCTTC. This sequence encodes CASSSPARGLGGYTF.

J is TRBJ1-2 and V is TRBV9; tentatively, D is TRBD1 (6 bases). V was clipped by 0 bases and J by 7 bases, with 16 bases between them. The CDR3 spans 15 residues. Germline loops: CDR1 SGDLS, CDR2 YYNGEE. This chain's CDR3 is CASSVGLGQGCGYTF. In DNA form, the CDR3 reads TGTGCCAGCAGCGTAGGTTTGGGGCAGGGGTGTGGCTACACCTTC.

The sample holds a few counts of this clone. The rearrangement uses TRBV7-6 and TRBJ2-1; 8 bases are shared with TRBD2. V lost 5 bases to trimming and J lost 8 bases; unmatched junction nucleotides: 23. CDR1 and CDR2 (germline): SGHVS, FNYEAQ. The CDR3 runs 19 residues. This chain's CDR3 is CASSRGAPGGLAGRDEQFF. CDR3 sequence (DNA): TGTGCCAGCAGCAGAGGTGCCCCCGGTGGGTTAGCGGGGAGGGATGAGCAGTTCTTC.

J is TRBJ1-6 and V is TRBV28, with D tentatively TRBD1 (6 bases). CDR1 and CDR2 from the germline V gene are MDHEN and SYDVKM. The CDR3 extends over 15 amino acids. Trimming shortened V by 3 bases and J by 5 bases, and 11 bases separated the two germline ends. The CDR3 DNA sequence: TGTGCCAGCAGTTTCGGGGGGGCCGATAATTCACCCCTCCACTTT. Amino acid sequence: CASSFGGADNSPLHF.

This clone turned up a few times. This chain connects TRBV7-2 to TRBJ2-6; D perhaps matches TRBD1 (5 bases). V was pared by 1 base and J by 4 bases, with 14 bases between. This CDR3 has 17 residues. From germline, CDR1 is SGHTA and CDR2 FQGNSA. In nucleotides, the CDR3 is TGTGCCAGCAGCTTAGAGGGGCTCCCCTCCGGGGCCAACGTCCTGACTTTC. Translated, it gives CASSLEGLPSGANVLTF.

The rearrangement uses TRBV7-9 and TRBJ2-7; weak D call: TRBD1 (6 bases). Germline loops: CDR1 SEHNR, CDR2 FQNEAQ (reference sequence). The germline V and J ends were trimmed by 5 bases and 6 bases, with 11 bases remaining between them. CDR3 length: 12 residues. CDR3 sequence: CASSDGTSEQYF. The CDR3 DNA follows: TGTGCCAGCAGCGACGGGACAAGCGAGCAGTACTTC.

The CDR3 DNA follows: TGCAGCGTTGTGCTGGGGACAGGGGGCTACACCTTC. Its protein product is CSVVLGTGGYTF. The chain joins TRBV29-1 to TRBJ1-2, with 9 bases aligning to TRBD1. Germline trimming cut 4 bases from V and 8 bases from J; bases unmatched to any gene: 5. Germline CDR1 reads SQVTM; CDR2 reads ANQGSEA. The CDR3 consists of 12 residues.

The genes are TRBV7-8 and TRBJ1-4; no firm D call. Trimming took off 2 bases at V and 8 bases at J, with 18 bases between the two ends. CDR1 and CDR2 (germline): SGHVS, FQNEAQ. The CDR3 has 16 residues. The CDR3 reads CASSLNGRAETEKLFF. The CDR3 nucleotides read TGTGCCAGCAGCTTAAATGGGCGGGCGGAGACAGAAAAACTGTTTTTT. Together with reference TRBV7-8 and TRBJ1-4, the CDR3 gives the full variable domain: GAGVSQSPRYKVAKRGQDVALRCDPISGHVSLFWYQQALGQGPEFLTYFQNEAQLDKSGLPSDRFFAERPEGSVSTLKIQRTQQEDSAVYLCASSLNGRAETEKLFFGSGTQLSVL.

The rearrangement uses TRBV5-1 and TRBJ2-5, with 7 bases that match TRBD1. Trimming took 3 bases from V and 2 from J; bases not matched to a gene: 13. The length of the CDR3 is 17 residues. CDR1 and CDR2 from the germline V gene are SGHRS and YFSETQ. As DNA, the CDR3 is TGCGCCAGCAGCTCATTGGGATCCGGGACAGCACAAGAGACCCAGTACTTC. Protein product: CASSSLGSGTAQETQYF.

The sample holds one count of this clone. The rearrangement joins TRBV7-2 to TRBJ2-7; possible D gene TRBD2, 6 bases. Germline lookup yields CDR1 SGHTA and CDR2 FQGNSA. This CDR3 is built from 15 residues. V shed 1 base and J shed 3 bases, with 13 bases lying between them. CDR3 coding DNA: TGTGCCAGCAGCTTAGTCGGTAGCGGCCTCTACGAGCAGTACTTC. As protein: CASSLVGSGLYEQYF.

In this sample, this clone turned up a few times. This sequence joins TRBV28 and TRBJ2-5; D might be TRBD2 (6 bases). CDR3 length: 13 amino acids. Trimming left V 7 bases short and J 6 bases short, with 15 bases between. From germline, CDR1 is MDHEN and CDR2 SYDVKM. The DNA of the CDR3 is TGTGCCAGCAATCCCGCGGGGCTACAGACCCAGTACTTC. Translated: CASNPAGLQTQYF.

The rearrangement links TRBV6-5 to TRBJ2-1; possible D gene TRBD2, 6 bases. Trimming stripped 6 bases from V and 8 bases from J, with 14 bases between. This CDR3 is built from 13 residues. Germline V gives CDR1 MNHEY, CDR2 SVGAGI. CDR3 nucleotide sequence: TGTGCCAGCAGACAGACTAGTATCGATGAGCAGTTCTTC. Translation: CASRQTSIDEQFF.

This clone was recorded only once. The chain uses TRBV27 and TRBJ2-7, with 9 bases aligning to TRBD1. This CDR3 is built from 14 residues. Per germline, CDR1 MNHEY and CDR2 SMNVEV (reference sequence). V was pared by 3 bases and J by 6 bases, with 6 bases of the junction left unmatched. The CDR3 loop reads CASSFPGQGVEQYF. The CDR3 nucleotides read TGTGCCAGCAGTTTTCCGGGACAGGGTGTCGAGCAGTACTTC.

This chain joins TRBV5-1 and TRBJ2-5, with 7 bases lining up with TRBD2. Unmatched junction bases numbered 3, after V lost 0 bases and J lost 4 bases. Germline values: CDR1 SGHRS, CDR2 YFSETQ. There are 14 residues in the CDR3. The DNA for the CDR3 is TGCGCCAGCAGCTTGGCGGGCGGGGGAGAGACCCAGTACTTC. It is translated as CASSLAGGGETQYF.

The chain links TRBV4-2 to TRBJ2-5; TRBD2 agrees at 8 bases. This CDR3 is built from 19 residues. Germline CDR1 and CDR2: LGHNA and YNFKEQ. V shed 0 bases and J 5 bases; nucleotides not matched to a gene: 17. CDR3 coding DNA: TGTGCCAGCAGCCAAGATGGGGCCTGGGGGGCGGGGGGACACGAGACCCAGTACTTC. Protein: CASSQDGAWGAGGHETQYF.

Turning to this clone: The same CDR3 also results from other DNA sequences found in this sample. The CDR3: CASSVGGGGEEKLFF. Written as DNA, the CDR3 is TGTGCCAGCAGCGTAGGAGGTGGAGGGGAGGAAAAACTGTTTTTT. The rearrangement joins TRBV9 to TRBJ1-4; TRBD1 might be the D (5 bases). This CDR3 is built from 15 residues. V shed 0 bases and J shed 8 bases, with 14 bases lying between them. Germline lookup yields CDR1 SGDLS and CDR2 YYNGEE.

This clone was recorded only once. The rearrangement links TRBV6-1 to TRBJ1-5; 10 bases are shared with TRBD1. This CDR3 is 15 amino acids long. Germline V lookup: CDR1 MNHNS, CDR2 SASEGT. Trimming cost V 6 bases and J 7 bases; bases outside gene matches: 9. CDR3 nucleotide sequence: TGTGCCAGCAGCACGACAGGGGGCTTGGGGCAGCCCCAGCATTTT. Its translation: CASSTTGGLGQPQHF.

The chain couples TRBV7-3 to TRBJ1-1, with 7 bases identical to TRBD1. V shed 4 bases and J 9 bases; nucleotides not matched to a gene: 5. Germline values: CDR1 SGHTA, CDR2 FQGTGA. This CDR3 comprises 12 residues. CDR3 DNA: TGTGCCAGCAGCTCCGACAGGGTCCAAGCTTTCTTT. Amino acids: CASSSDRVQAFF.

The chain links TRBV5-1 to TRBJ2-7; TRBD1 agrees at 9 bases. The J segment lost 6 bases and the V segment lost 0 bases, leaving 4 bases of the junction unmatched. This CDR3 contains 14 residues. CDR1 is SGHRS, CDR2 YFSETQ, per germline. This CDR3 is CASSLGDRVGEQYF. The CDR3 bases are TGCGCCAGCAGCTTGGGGGACAGGGTGGGCGAGCAGTACTTC.

J is TRBJ2-1 and V is TRBV7-6; tentatively, D is TRBD2 (6 bases). V was trimmed by 5 bases and J by 8 bases, leaving 10 bases between them. Germline CDR1 SGHVS, CDR2 FNYEAQ. This CDR3 has 12 amino acids. The CDR3 is CASSPGTYEQFF. The CDR3 nucleotides read TGTGCCAGCAGCCCGGGGACTTATGAGCAGTTCTTC.

This clone was picked up a small number of times. This sequence joins TRBV7-9 and TRBJ2-5; 8 bases map to TRBD2. Germline V gene data show CDR1 as SEHNR and CDR2 as FQNEAQ (reference sequence). The CDR3 extends over 14 amino acids. J lost 7 bases, V lost 3 bases, and 7 bases had no gene match. The CDR3 coding sequence is TGTGCCAGCAGCTTGGGACTAGGTCTCGGGACCCAGTACTTC. Amino acids: CASSLGLGLGTQYF.